The next 3 T cell receptor beta chains were all read from a single sample in a study of follicular helper T cells after annual influenza vaccination. The repertoire was sequenced with immunoSEQ multiplex PCR; TCRdb's copy has only in-frame clones and lacks some. The sample consists of about 11,000 clones, around four fifths of them appearing once. The sample in question was CXCR5- memory CD4+ T cells sorted from blood, obtained 6 weeks after influenza vaccination. These receptors were taken from an adult who received the influenza vaccine.

The CDR3 is CSVAGEGVNYGYTF. The CDR3 nucleotides read TGCAGCGTTGCCGGGGAGGGGGTTAACTATGGCTACACCTTC. The chain couples TRBV29-1 to TRBJ1-2; a weak D match, TRBD1 (6 bases). The CDR3 length is 14 residues. Trimming stripped 4 bases from V and 1 base from J, with 13 bases between. CDR1 SQVTM and CDR2 ANQGSEA come from the germline V gene.

This clone was observed once. The V gene is TRBV15, the J gene TRBJ2-7; TRBD1 aligns across 9 bases. The CDR3 is 15 amino acids. Germline CDR1 LNHNV, CDR2 YYDKDF (reference sequence). V gave up 6 bases and J gave up 5 bases; unmatched junction bases: 11. The CDR3 DNA follows: TGTGCCACCAGTCTTGACAGGGGGAATGGGAACGAGCAGTACTTC. It codes for CATSLDRGNGNEQYF.

The chain is built from TRBV6-1 and TRBJ2-3; weak D call: TRBD2 (5 bases). The CDR3 consists of 14 residues. Germline V gene lookup returns CDR1 MNHNS and CDR2 SASEGT. The chain's CDR3 is CAGRGPNGWDTQYF. The CDR3, as DNA: TGTGCGGGCAGAGGGCCTAACGGTTGGGATACGCAGTATTTT.